This TCR beta chain was profiled in a study of response to subunit inactivated influenza vaccine. The V end was cut by 4 bases, the J end by 2 bases, with 8 bases between. CDR3 size: 12 residues. Germline V lookup: CDR1 DFQATT, CDR2 SNEGSKA (reference sequence). MiXCR, run by TCRdb on the RT-PCR reads, gives a single entry per CDR3 protein. This sample has 500,000 to 600,000 distinct CDR3 sequences; 11% occur once, and the top ten carry 11%. A few counts support this clonotype. The sample also formed part of further work on T cells expressing NK-cell markers. That report notes: 5'RACE template switching with UMIs generated TCR beta cDNA. TCR beta repertoires came from sorted CD3+CD56+NKG2C+, CD3+CD56+NKG2C- and CD3+CD56-NKG2C+ T cells. The study sequenced eight donors, seven HCMV-seropositive and one seronegative. Similarly, these clonotypes led the CD3+CD56-NKG2C+ fraction as well in a handful of donors.

The chain has TRBV20-1 and TRBJ1-2, with D possibly TRBD1 on 5 matching bases. Material: PBMCs from blood, obtained on the day of vaccination. The sequence was obtained from a man between 45 and 60 years old who received an inactivated influenza vaccine. The CDR3 DNA reads as TGCAGTGCTAAACGGGGCAACTATGGCTACACCTTC. This codes for CSAKRGNYGYTF.